The TCR beta chain described here comes from a study of cytomegalovirus exposure and HLA in healthy donors. As for this clone: Its specificity is not known.

Study outcomes and limitations: In vitro confirmation showed a few CMV-associated chains to be CMV antigen specific. With DRB1 most and HLA-C fewest, TCR association rates differed between HLA loci in a later analysis.

13 Jbeta primers and 60 Vbeta primers were used for the PCR. This table comes from immunoSEQ multiplex PCR, and its TCRdb copy is limited to in-frame clones, with some not included. The data show 150,000 to 200,000 clones, with roughly 73% seen just once and approximately 3.4% held by the top ten. The clonotype originates from a female donor in good health and CMV-seronegative. The specimen was PBMCs.

The DNA of the CDR3 is TGCGCCAGCAGCTCCGGGACAGGGGGCACTGAAGCTTTCTTT. Protein: CASSSGTGGTEAFF. V usage is TRBV5-1 and J usage is TRBJ1-1; 11 bases line up with TRBD1. The CDR3 length is 14 residues. CDR1 is SGHRS, CDR2 YFSETQ, per germline. The trim removed 3 bases at V and 4 bases at J, leaving 2 bases unmatched.